This is a list of T cell receptor beta chains from one sample in a study of blood T cell repertoires in COVID-19. Clones were sequenced by immunoSEQ multiplex PCR, and TCRdb holds only the in-frame ones, with some missing. The table shows a few hundred thousand clones, with about 91% occurring only once. The sample comprised peripheral blood. The source of these receptors is a woman in her thirties or forties who had recovered from COVID-19. Each CDR3 is given with its conserved first and last residue. D genes are given only for firm matches. Clone size is stated in some rows and not others, as once, few, many or a class when expanded.

>TRBV5-3|TRBJ1-4|-|-
TGTGCCAGAAGCTTGGTCGGGGTTGATGAAAAACTGTTTTTT
CARSLVGVDEKLFF
>TRBV10-2|TRBJ1-1|-|-
TGCGCCAGCAGTCCCAGGGCTGAGCGCCGAGAAGCTTTCTTT
CASSPRAERREAFF
>TRBV27|TRBJ2-3|-|TRBD2
TGTGCCAGCAGTTTTGCCTGGACTAGCGAAGATACGCAGTATTTT
CASSFAWTSEDTQYF
>TRBV28|TRBJ1-5|-|-
TGTGCCAGCAGTAGGGCAGGGGTCGCGAATCAGCCCCAGCATTTT
CASSRAGVANQPQHF
>TRBV6-5|TRBJ1-6|-|-
TGTGCCAGCAGCGAGAGAGGGCGGAATTCACCCCTCCACTTT
CASSERGRNSPLHF
>TRBV29-1|TRBJ2-3|-|TRBD2
TGCAGCGTTGAAGCGGCGGGGGGGCCAGATACGCAGTATTTT
CSVEAAGGPDTQYF
>TRBV7-2|TRBJ2-3|-|TRBD2
TGTGCCAGCAGCTTAAAGGCGGGGGTGACAGATACGCAGTATTTT
CASSLKAGVTDTQYF
>TRBV12-3/TRBV12-4|TRBJ2-1|-|TRBD2
TGTGCCAGCAGTCCCGGACTAGCTCATGAGCAGTTCTTC
CASSPGLAHEQFF
>TRBV12-3/TRBV12-4|TRBJ2-1|-|-
TGTGCCAGCAGTTCCACCTTCGAGGGCGAGCAGTTCTTC
CASSSTFEGEQFF
>TRBV28|TRBJ2-2|-|-
TGTGCCAGCAGAACGCAGGGACAGAACACCGGGGAGCTGTTTTTT
CASRTQGQNTGELFF
>TRBV5-1|TRBJ2-1|-|TRBD1
TGCGCCAGCAGCTTTCCCAGACAGGGGAATCTTAATGAGCAGTTCTTC
CASSFPRQGNLNEQFF
>TRBV6-2/TRBV6-3|TRBJ1-5|-|-
TGTGCCAGCAGTGATTGGGACATTAGCAATCAGCCCCAGCATTTT
CASSDWDISNQPQHF
>TRBV19|TRBJ1-1|-|-
TGTGCCAGTAGTATCGGGTCTAACACTGAAGCTTTCTTT
CASSIGSNTEAFF
>TRBV5-1|TRBJ1-1|few|-
TGCGCCAGCAGCTTGGAGAGGATGAACACTGAAGCTTTCTTT
CASSLERMNTEAFF
>TRBV2|TRBJ1-4|-|-
TGTGCCAGCAGTGAACTCGGGGGGGAAAAACTGTTTTTT
CASSELGGEKLFF
>TRBV12-3/TRBV12-4|TRBJ2-3|-|TRBD2
TGTGCCAGCAGTTGGGAGGGGTCAGATACGCAGTATTTT
CASSWEGSDTQYF
>TRBV19|TRBJ1-1|-|TRBD1
TGTGCCAGTAGTTCGGGACAGGGTAGGGCTGAAGCTTTCTTT
CASSSGQGRAEAFF
>TRBV15|TRBJ2-7|-|-
TGTGCCACCAGCGTCCACAGCGACAGGACCGAGCAGTACTTC
CATSVHSDRTEQYF
>TRBV10-3|TRBJ2-2|-|TRBD1
TGTGCCATCAGTGGCTACGGACAGGGTTCAGACACCGGGGAGCTGTTTTTT
CAISGYGQGSDTGELFF
>TRBV27|TRBJ2-7|-|TRBD1
TGTGCCAGCAGTTCTCCCGGGACAGGAGGCGAGCAGTACTTC
CASSSPGTGGEQYF
>TRBV5-1|TRBJ2-1|-|-
TGCGCCAGCAGCTTACACCCCGGACTTAGCTCCTACAATGAGCAGTTCTTC
CASSLHPGLSSYNEQFF
>TRBV7-8|TRBJ2-2|once|TRBD1
TGTGCCAGCACGTCGCCGAACAGGGGACGGAACACCGGGGAGCTGTTTTTT
CASTSPNRGRNTGELFF
>TRBV7-3|TRBJ2-1|-|-
TGTGCCAGCAGCATATCTTCCACGGGTGAGCAGTTCTTC
CASSISSTGEQFF
>TRBV11-2|TRBJ2-1|-|-
TGTGCCAGCAGGTTGACAGGCGATCTTAATGAGCAGTTCTTC
CASRLTGDLNEQFF
>TRBV14|TRBJ2-3|-|TRBD2
TGTGCCAGCAGCCTACTAGCGGGGGGGAGTACGCAGTATTTT
CASSLLAGGSTQYF
>TRBV10-3|TRBJ1-2|-|-
TGTGCCATCACGCAAGACATTACCCCTTATGGCTACACCTTC
CAITQDITPYGYTF
>TRBV24-1|TRBJ1-5|-|TRBD1
TGTGCCACCAGTGACGGGACAGGGACAAATCAGCCCCAGCATTTT
CATSDGTGTNQPQHF
>TRBV2|TRBJ2-7|-|TRBD2
TGTGCCAGCAGTGAAATGGGAGCGGGGGCCGGCTACGAGCAGTACTTC
CASSEMGAGAGYEQYF
>TRBV7-9|TRBJ2-3|few|-
TGTGCCAGCAGCTTAACGGGGTCCGGCCCTGCGCATTTT
CASSLTGSGPAHF
>TRBV10-2|TRBJ1-3|-|-
TGCGCCAGCAGTGGCTGGGGACTTAGCTCTGGAAACACCATATATTTT
CASSGWGLSSGNTIYF
>TRBV7-2|TRBJ2-1|-|-
TGTGCCAGCAGCGAGGTGGGCTCCTACAATGAGCAGTTCTTC
CASSEVGSYNEQFF
>TRBV24-1|TRBJ2-1|-|-
TGTGCCACCAGTGACCCCCTCAGTTACAATGAGCAGTTCTTC
CATSDPLSYNEQFF
>TRBV3-1/TRBV3-2|TRBJ2-1|-|-
TGTGCCAGCAGCCAAGATCGTATCCGGCAGTTCTTC
CASSQDRIRQFF
>TRBV30|TRBJ1-6|-|-
TGTGCCTGGAGTGTATCTGGACTCCTCCACTTT
CAWSVSGLLHF
>TRBV5-4|TRBJ2-1|-|TRBD2
TGTGCCAGCAGCTGGGGGGGGACTAGGGTTCAGTTCTTC
CASSWGGTRVQFF
>TRBV6-2/TRBV6-3|TRBJ1-1|-|-
TGTGCCAGCAGTCAGGGGATGAACACTGAAGCTTTCTTT
CASSQGMNTEAFF
>TRBV9|TRBJ2-1|-|TRBD2
TGTGCCAGCAGCGTCGCGGGAGTTCAGTACAATGAGCAGTTCTTC
CASSVAGVQYNEQFF
>TRBV3-1/TRBV3-2|TRBJ1-3|-|TRBD1
TGTGCCAGCAGCCACGATAGGGGGCCCGGAAACACCATATATTTT
CASSHDRGPGNTIYF
>TRBV2|TRBJ2-3|-|-
TGTGCCAGCGTGGGCGAGACAGATACGCAGTATTTT
CASVGETDTQYF
>TRBV7-3|TRBJ1-2|few|TRBD1
TGTGCCAGCAGCTTTGGACAGGGAAATGGCTACACCTTC
CASSFGQGNGYTF
>TRBV5-4|TRBJ1-3|-|TRBD1
TGTGCCAGCAGCACGGGACAGGAGACTTCTGGAAACACCATATATTTT
CASSTGQETSGNTIYF
>TRBV5-8|TRBJ2-1|-|-
TGTGCCAGCAGCCTAGCTTCCGAAGTAAGGTTCTTC
CASSLASEVRFF
>TRBV19|TRBJ2-7|-|-
TGTGCCAGTACGGGATCTTTGTACGAGCAGTACTTC
CASTGSLYEQYF
>TRBV23-1|TRBJ2-5|-|-
TGCGCCAGCAGTCAATCATCGCAGATTCAAGAGACCCAGTACTTC
CASSQSSQIQETQYF
>TRBV3-1/TRBV3-2|TRBJ1-2|once|TRBD1
TGTGCCAGCCGGGACAGGGGGCAGGGAGAATTTGGCTACACCTTC
CASRDRGQGEFGYTF
>TRBV10-1|TRBJ2-5|-|-
TGCGCCAGCAGTGAGCAAATCCAAGAGACCCAGTACTTC
CASSEQIQETQYF
>TRBV5-6|TRBJ1-5|-|-
TGTGCCAGCAGCTTGGGAAGGGGTCAGCCCCAGCATTTT
CASSLGRGQPQHF
>TRBV30|TRBJ1-3|-|-
TGTGCCTGGAACCAGGAATTTCTCTCTGGAAACACCATATATTTT
CAWNQEFLSGNTIYF
>TRBV9|TRBJ2-1|-|TRBD2
TGTGCCAGCAGCGTAGCTCTTAGGCTAGCGGGGGACAATGAGCAGTTCTTC
CASSVALRLAGDNEQFF
>TRBV9|TRBJ2-5|-|-
TGTGCCAGCAGCGTAGTCGGTTCGGGAGAGACCCAGTACTTC
CASSVVGSGETQYF
>TRBV12-3/TRBV12-4|TRBJ1-5|-|-
TGTGCCAGCAGTTTGTCGGTATACCAGCCCCAGCATTTT
CASSLSVYQPQHF